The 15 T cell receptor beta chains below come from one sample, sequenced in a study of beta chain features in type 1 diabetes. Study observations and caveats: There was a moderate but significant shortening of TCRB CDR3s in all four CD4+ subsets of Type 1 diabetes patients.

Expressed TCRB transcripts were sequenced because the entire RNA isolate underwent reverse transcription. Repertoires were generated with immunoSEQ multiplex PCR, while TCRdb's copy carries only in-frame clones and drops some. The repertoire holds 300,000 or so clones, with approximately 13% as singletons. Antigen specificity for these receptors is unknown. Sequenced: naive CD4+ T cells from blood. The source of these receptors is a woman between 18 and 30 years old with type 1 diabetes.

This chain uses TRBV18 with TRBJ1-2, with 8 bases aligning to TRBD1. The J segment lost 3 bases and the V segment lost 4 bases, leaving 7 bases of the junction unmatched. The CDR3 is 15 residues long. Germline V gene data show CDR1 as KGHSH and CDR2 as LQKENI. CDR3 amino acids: CASSLGGQEYYGYTF. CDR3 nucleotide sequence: TGTGCCAGCTCACTTGGGGGACAGGAGTACTATGGCTACACCTTC.

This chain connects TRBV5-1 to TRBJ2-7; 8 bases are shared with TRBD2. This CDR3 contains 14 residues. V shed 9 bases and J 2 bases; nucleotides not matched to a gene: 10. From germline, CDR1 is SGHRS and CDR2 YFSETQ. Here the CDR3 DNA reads TGCGCCACCCGTCCGGGACTAGAACCCTACGAGCAGTACTTC. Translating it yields CATRPGLEPYEQYF.

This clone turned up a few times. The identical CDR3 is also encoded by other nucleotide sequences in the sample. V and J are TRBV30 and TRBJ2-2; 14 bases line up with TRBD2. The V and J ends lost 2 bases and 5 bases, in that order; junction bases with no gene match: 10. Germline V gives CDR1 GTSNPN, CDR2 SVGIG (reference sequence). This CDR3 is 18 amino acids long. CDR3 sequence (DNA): TGTGCCTGGAGTCCAGGGGGACTAGCGGGAGCCTTGACCGGGGAGCTGTTTTTT. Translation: CAWSPGGLAGALTGELFF.

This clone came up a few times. CDR3 amino acids: CASSLQPTGVSEEQFF. The CDR3 coding sequence is TGTGCCAGCAGCTTACAGCCAACGGGAGTCTCTGAGGAGCAGTTCTTC. The chain is built from TRBV9 and TRBJ2-1; D is perhaps TRBD2 (6 bases). The CDR3 is 16 amino acids. The V end lost 4 bases, the J end lost 10 bases, and 24 bases lay between the germline ends. Germline V lookup: CDR1 SGDLS, CDR2 YYNGEE.

The CDR3 loop is CASSPLSRPGGTEAFF. As DNA, the CDR3 is TGTGCCAGCTCACCACTCTCGCGCCCGGGTGGCACTGAAGCTTTCTTT. The J gene is TRBJ1-1, the V gene TRBV18; D not resolved. This CDR3 is 16 amino acids long. Germline CDR1 is KGHSH and CDR2 is LQKENI. Trimming took 1 base from V and 4 from J, leaving 16 bases between them.

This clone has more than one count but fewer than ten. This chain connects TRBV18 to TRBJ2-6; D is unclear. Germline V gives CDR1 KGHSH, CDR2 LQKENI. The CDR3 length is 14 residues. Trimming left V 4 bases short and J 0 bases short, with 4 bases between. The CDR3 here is CASSRSSGANVLTF. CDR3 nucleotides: TGTGCCAGCTCACGGAGCTCTGGGGCCAACGTCCTGACTTTC.

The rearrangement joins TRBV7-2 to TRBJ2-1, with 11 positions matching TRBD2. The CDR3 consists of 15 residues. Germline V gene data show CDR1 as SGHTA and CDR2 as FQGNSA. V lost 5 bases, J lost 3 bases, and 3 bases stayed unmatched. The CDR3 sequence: CASSVTSGSYNEQFF. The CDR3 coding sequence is TGTGCCAGCAGCGTAACTAGCGGGAGCTACAATGAGCAGTTCTTC.

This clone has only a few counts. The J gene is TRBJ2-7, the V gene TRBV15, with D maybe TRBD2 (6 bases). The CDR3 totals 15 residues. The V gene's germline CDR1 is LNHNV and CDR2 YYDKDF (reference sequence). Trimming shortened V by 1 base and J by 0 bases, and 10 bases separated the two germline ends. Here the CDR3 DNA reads TGTGCCACCAGCAGAGCGGGAGCGGGCTCCTACGAGCAGTACGTC. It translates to CATSRAGAGSYEQYV.

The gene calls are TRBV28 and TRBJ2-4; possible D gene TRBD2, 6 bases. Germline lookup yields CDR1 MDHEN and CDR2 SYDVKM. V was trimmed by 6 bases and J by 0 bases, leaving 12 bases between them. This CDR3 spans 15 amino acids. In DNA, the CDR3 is TGTGCCAGCAGGTCGGGGGAGCTAGCCAAAAACATTCAGTACTTC. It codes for CASRSGELAKNIQYF.

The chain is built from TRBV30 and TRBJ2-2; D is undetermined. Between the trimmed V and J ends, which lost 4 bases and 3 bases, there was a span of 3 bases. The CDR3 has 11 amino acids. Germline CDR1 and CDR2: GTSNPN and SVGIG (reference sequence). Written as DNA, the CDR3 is TGTGCCTGGACTTACACCGGGGAGCTGTTTTTT. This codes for CAWTYTGELFF.

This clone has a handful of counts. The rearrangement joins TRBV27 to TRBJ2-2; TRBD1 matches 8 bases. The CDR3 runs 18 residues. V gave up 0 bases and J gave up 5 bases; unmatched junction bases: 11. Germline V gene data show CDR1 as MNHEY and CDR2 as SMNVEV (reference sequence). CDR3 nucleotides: TGTGCCAGCAGTTTATCCACGACTCTCAGGGGGCGGACCGGGGAGCTGTTTTTT. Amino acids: CASSLSTTLRGRTGELFF.

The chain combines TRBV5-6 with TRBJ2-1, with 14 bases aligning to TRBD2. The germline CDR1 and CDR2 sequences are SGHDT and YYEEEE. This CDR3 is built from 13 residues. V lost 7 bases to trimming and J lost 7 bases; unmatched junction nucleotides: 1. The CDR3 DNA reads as TGTGCCAGCTGGACTAGCGGGAGGAATGAGCAGTTCTTC. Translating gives CASWTSGRNEQFF.

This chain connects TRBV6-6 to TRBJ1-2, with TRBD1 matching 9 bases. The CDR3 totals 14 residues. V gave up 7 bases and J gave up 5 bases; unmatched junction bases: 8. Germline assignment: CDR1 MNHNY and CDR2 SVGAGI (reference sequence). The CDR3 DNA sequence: TGTGCCAGCATCCGGGACAGGGAAGGGTATGGCTACACCTTC. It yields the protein CASIRDREGYGYTF.

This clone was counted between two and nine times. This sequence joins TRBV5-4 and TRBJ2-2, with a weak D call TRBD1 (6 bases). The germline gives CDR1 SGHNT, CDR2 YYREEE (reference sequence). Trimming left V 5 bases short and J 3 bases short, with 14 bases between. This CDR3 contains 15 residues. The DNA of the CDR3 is TGTGCCAGCAGTCCGGGACAAGGGTACACCGGGGAGCTGTTTTTT. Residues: CASSPGQGYTGELFF.

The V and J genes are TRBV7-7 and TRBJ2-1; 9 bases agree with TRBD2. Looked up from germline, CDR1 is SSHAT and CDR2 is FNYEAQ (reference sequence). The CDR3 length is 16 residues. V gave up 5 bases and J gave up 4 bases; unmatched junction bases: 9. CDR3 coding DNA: TGTGCCAGCAGCCCGGTAGCGGGGGTGAGTTACAATGAGCAGTTCTTC. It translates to CASSPVAGVSYNEQFF. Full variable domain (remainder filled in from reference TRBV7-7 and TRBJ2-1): GAGVSQSPRYKVTKRGQDVTLRCDPISSHATLYWYQQALGQGPEFLTYFNYEAQPDKSGLPSDRFSAERPEGSISTLTIQRTEQRDSAMYRCASSPVAGVSYNEQFFGPGTRLTVL.